The clone carrying this T cell receptor (beta chain) was found a few times. TCRdb itself ran the RT-PCR reads through MiXCR, one entry per CDR3 protein. The sample lists 550,000 to 750,000 distinct CDR3 sequences; 13% to 15% were seen once. The CDR3 covers 13 residues. V dropped 3 bases and J dropped 10; count of bases not matched to a gene: 6. From germline, CDR1 is SGHRS and CDR2 YFSETQ. The clonotype originates from a female donor in good health, serving as a healthy control. Sample: memory CD4+ T cells from blood. This rearrangement joins TRBV5-1 to TRBJ1-1; 10 bases align to TRBD1. Here the CDR3 DNA reads TGCGCCAGCAGCTCCACGACAGGGGGCTTAGCTTTCTTT. It specifies CASSSTTGGLAFF.